The clone carrying this T cell receptor beta chain showed up just a few times. The antigen remains undetermined. Other DNA sequences in this sample translate to the same CDR3. This record belongs to a study of beta chain features in type 1 diabetes. Study as a whole: In age, gender and cell yields, patients were similar to healthy donors.

Study-wide results and limits: All four CD4+ subsets from Type 1 diabetes patients carried moderately but significantly shorter TCRB CDR3s. When VDJ junctions were examined, type 1 diabetes patients showed fewer insertions and more deletions.

Germline V CDR1 and CDR2: SGDLS, YYNGEE. The trim removed 4 bases at V and 4 bases at J, leaving 5 bases unmatched. The CDR3 length is 15 residues. Every isolated RNA sample was fully reverse transcribed, so sequencing captured expressed TCRB transcripts. The assay was immunoSEQ multiplex PCR, and TCRdb's table has in-frame clones only and misses some. This sample yields around 430,000 clones, of which roughly 30% are seen a single time; around 0.065% belongs to the top ten. This clonotype originated in a man aged 18-30 years in good health. The chain carries TRBV9 and TRBJ2-1, with 10 bases aligning to TRBD2. The sample consisted of naive CD4+ T cells from blood. The CDR3 nucleotides read TGTGCCAGCAGCCCAGCTAGCGGGAGTTACAATGAGCAGTTCTTC. It is translated as CASSPASGSYNEQFF.